Reported below is one TCR beta chain. It has no known antigen specificity. No much larger clonotype is one base removed from it; base qualities were not supplied. The data derive from a study of cytomegalovirus exposure and HLA in healthy donors (dated by TCRdb to about 2017). In terms of the full investigation: An earlier analysis of approximately 640 of the donors reported approximately 300 Gb of sequence data and 100 million to 140 million unique TCR beta sequences from 150 million to 200 million T cells. An early release covering over 500 HLA-typed donors comprised 250 to 350 gigabases of sequencing data and 85 million or so unique TCR sequences. Among the roughly 390 genotyped donors, under 90% belonged to the genetic ancestry cluster associated with self-reported Caucasian donors. The study aimed to test whether cataloging public T cell receptors could reveal signatures of past pathogen exposure. The study used immunosequencing to profile the T cell repertoires of under 700 subjects and linked those repertoires to cytomegalovirus serostatus. A separate validation cohort of 100 to 150 different subjects was used in addition to the roughly 720-subject first cohort. To predict cytomegalovirus infection status, the study brought together high-throughput TCR immunosequencing, statistical association of individual TCRs with disease status, and machine learning. A later analysis re-analyzed previously published TCR beta repertoires from 650 to 800 donors and added high-resolution HLA genotyping to study TCR occurrence patterns. Rather than using new phenotypic data, the later analysis identified candidate immune exposures from TCR beta sequences and from how often those sequences occurred across donors. In an earlier analysis of 550 to 700 of the donors, high-throughput TCR beta sequencing was used to judge whether each TCR beta V gene segment behaved as functional or pseudogenic. Donor age, sex, ethnicity and CMV serostatus were compiled together with the repertoire data. Genome-wide SNP genotypes for about 65% of the roughly 670 donors were used in a later genetic analysis, which treated that subset as a discovery cohort. Every repertoire in the discovery cohort had been generated on one and the same sequencing platform. HLA typing included class I and class II loci at four-digit resolution. Typing coverage differed by locus: A, B, C, DRB1 and DQB1 were typed in about 620-630 donors, DQA1 in approximately 520, DPA1 in some 570, and DPB1 in about 450. Because of strong linkage in the cohort, five DR-DQ haplotypes were treated as single units for association and clustering. Across some 400 genotyped donors of the cohort, an average of roughly 250,000 unique TCR beta nucleotide sequences per donor were sequenced, and approximately 17% of those sequences were non-productive.

In total, roughly 670 healthy bone marrow donors made up the cohort. Cohort members were all nominally healthy when sampled, although unrecorded immune exposures were likely present. The donor was CMV seronegative and belonged to the group of approximately 320 seronegative cohort members. Each donor provided a peripheral blood sample, and peripheral blood mononuclear cells were used for TCR beta sequencing. Genomic DNA extraction from the blood cell samples was performed with the Qiagen DNeasy Blood Extraction Kit. In the germline V gene, CDR1 corresponds to SGDLS and CDR2 to YYNGEE. Including cysteine and phenylalanine, the CDR3 has 18 amino acids. The retained sequence is limited to the CDR3, 54 bases, with the frame set at the first base. The V end gives up 4 bases and the J end 4 bases, leaving 10 bases in the junction not matched to a gene. What the study reported, not specific to this receptor: Linkage disequilibrium might explain the correlated functional status among segregating V segments, but an unknown experimental factor could not be ruled out. An association between a missense DCLRE1C variant and V-gene and J-gene trimming of TCR beta chains was found in a later genetic analysis and replicated in an independent cohort. Across donors, most TCR sequences were observed very rarely, whereas some public TCRs were present in many individuals. Because HLA typing was missing for some donors at each locus, association tests included only the typed subset. Immune exposure information for the cohort was limited to CMV serostatus. In both the original and validation cohorts, the classifier was reported to diagnose cytomegalovirus status with high specificity and sensitivity. A later analysis found that TCR association rates varied across HLA loci, with DRB1 alleles showing the most associated TCRs and HLA-C alleles the fewest. The cohort was sequenced for TCR beta chains only, and without alpha or paired-chain data the features that could be detected were limited. The 87-base-pair reads could not distinguish some IMGT-functional V segments, including TRBV6-2 and TRBV6-3, so those segments were excluded. A later analysis associated 15,000 to 20,000 TCR beta sequences with specific HLA alleles at a false discovery rate of 0.05. Most CMV-associated TCR beta chains appeared to be HLA-restricted in a later analysis, and the HLA associations seemed to be driven largely by CMV exposure. When HLA alleles, especially DR and DQ, strongly co-occurred, attributing TCR associations to individual alleles was difficult. According to a later analysis, parvovirus B19, influenza, CMV and Epstein-Barr virus appeared linked to several top co-occurrence clusters. A group of highly shared sequence variants was considered likely to be a technical artifact of the sequencing pipeline. Because counts were too low, approximately 18 rarely observed V segments, including chromosome 9 orphons, were excluded from the earlier analysis of 587 of the donors. In vitro tests confirmed that three of the cytomegalovirus-associated TCR beta chains recognize cytomegalovirus antigens. According to a later genetic analysis, donors in an Asian-associated ancestry cluster had fewer N-insertions in productive TCRs than the approximately 700-donor mean. A further reported finding was that TCR beta sequences accurately predicted the HLA-A and HLA-B alleles for most subjects in the first cohort. It was suggested by the authors that the approach could potentially be generalized to other disease states and immunological phenotypes. In an earlier analysis of some 550 of the donors, most TCR beta V segments were observed in productive rearrangements about 90% or about 30% of the time, broadly matching IMGT annotations. The study listed 150 to 200 TCR beta chains as associated with cytomegalovirus. Roughly uniform sequencing depth across donors was assumed in presence/absence analyses, although this assumption may not hold. In a later analysis, HLA-associated TCR beta chains were found to be more clonally expanded and to have lower generation probabilities than equally common non-associated chains.

Libraries were constructed by the immunoSEQ multiplex PCR assay. For the multiplex PCR, a mixture combining 60 forward primers for TCR Vbeta segments and 13 reverse primers for TCR Jbeta segments was used. Amplification of the CDR3 region of rearranged TCR beta genes was performed with a multiplex PCR assay on genomic DNA. The amplified TCR beta libraries were sequenced on the Illumina HiSeq System as 87-base-pair reads. As for the authors' bioinformatics: A later analysis tallied roughly 80 million unique TCR beta chains across the 700 or so repertoires, and around 12 million of those chains were shared by two or more donors. Raw reads were error-corrected and collapsed into unique sequences by a nearest-neighbor algorithm in which closely related sequences were merged to remove PCR and sequencing errors. CDR3 sequences were aligned to IMGT reference sequences to assign V, D and J gene segments. For a sequence to be retained, a match of at least six nucleotides was required to both a V gene segment and a J gene segment. A rearrangement was called productive if the CDR3 had no stop codons and remained in frame with V and J, and every other rearrangement was called non-productive. Following IMGT convention, CDR3 was defined as the stretch from the second conserved V-encoded cysteine to the conserved J-encoded phenylalanine. The earlier analysis of some 580 of the donors excluded any sequence lacking an unambiguous match to a single V gene segment. In an earlier analysis of some 590 of the donors, V segments were called functional above 56.7% productive rearrangements and were called segregating when the between-donor standard deviation exceeded 5%. A statistical classification framework was built to diagnose cytomegalovirus status from the catalog of TCR beta chain sequences. In a later analysis, V and J genes were assigned by comparing TCR nucleotide sequences against IMGT/GENE-DB human TR gene sequences. A later analysis assigned CDR3 sequences and most-parsimonious VDJ recombination scenarios with the TCRdist pipeline. In a later analysis, each TCR beta chain was defined by its CDR3 amino acid sequence together with its V-gene family, and reads without a unique V-gene family were excluded. To address suspected cross-contamination and a sequencing artifact, a later analysis removed 450 to 700 highly shared, low-generation-probability nucleotide sequences. A later analysis calculated a clonal expansion index for each public chain from normalized within-repertoire ranks of inferred template counts. In a later analysis, generation probabilities were computed with a VDJ recombination model fitted to out-of-frame rearrangements, and the resulting probabilities were checked against IGoR. A later analysis scored TCR-TCR, TCR-HLA and TCR-CMV co-occurrence with hypergeometric tests, applying a repertoire-size bias correction to TCR pairs. In a later analysis, false discovery rates were estimated by permuting HLA or CMV assignments 20 times. In a later analysis, co-occurring TCRs were grouped using DBSCAN, with TCRdist sequence similarity added in when clustering inside HLA-allele-positive subsets. For co-occurrence clustering, repertoires with fewer than 30,000 or more than 120,000 public chains were excluded, along with four or five repertoires with anomalous nucleotide sharing. TCRdb took over this immuneACCESS table, retaining in-frame rearrangements with V and J assigned. Such tables are incomplete; in checked studies, under half of the missing clones stem from an unresolved V gene, and the remainder is unexplained. Clone size and V and J calls were adopted from that table, with D and trimming inferred from the DNA. Across this sample there are fewer than 70,000 clones, with roughly 80% seen only once. 1.5% to 2% of the sample is held by the ten biggest clonotypes.

The sample comprised PBMCs. The V gene is TRBV9 and the J gene is TRBJ2-5; TRBD2 lines up with 16 middle nucleotides. This TCR was recovered from a man in his forties in good health and CMV-seronegative. The CDR3 region reads CASSITPGLAGGPETQYF. The sequenced DNA: TGTGCCAGCAGCATCACACCGGGACTAGCGGGGGGGCCAGAGACCCAGTACTTC.